This TCR beta chain was identified in a study of human T cells and chemical hapten exposure. There are 15 residues in the CDR3. Trimming took 2 bases from V and 4 from J; bases not matched to a gene: 6. The germline V gene encodes CDR1 GTSNPN and CDR2 SVGIG (reference sequence). At least ten counts were recorded for this clonotype. The time point denotes: patch test 1, 2 weeks after DPC sensitization. Stated treatment: therapeutic diphenylcyclopropenone sensitization with weekly scalp DPC. TCRdb itself ran the RACE reads through MiXCR, one entry per CDR3 protein. This sample has 45,000 to 60,000 distinct CDR3 sequences, with approximately 9.3% found just once.

The chain links TRBV30 to TRBJ2-7; 12 bases match TRBD2. The starting material was whole blood, obtained in connection with sensitization to the hapten diphenylcyclopropenone (DPC). The TCR originated in a woman aged 40-49 years with alopecia areata. Some clones in this sample may be carry-over from other donors' samples. CDR3 sequence (DNA): TGTGCCTGGAGTAGTCTAGCGGGGGGGCAGTACGAGCAGTACTTC. This encodes CAWSSLAGGQYEQYF.